A selection of T cell receptor beta chains follows, all from one sample in a study of CD8 T cells in ankylosing spondylitis. TCRdb redid the calling of the 5' RACE reads with MiXCR, one entry per CDR3 protein. The table records roughly 470,000 distinct CDR3 sequences, around 26% of them present only once. Sequencing was performed on blood, either unsorted or a sorted T cell fraction (not recorded which). The receptors here all came from a male donor with ankylosing spondylitis. CDR3s include the opening cysteine and the closing phenylalanine or tryptophan. Each record gives: J gene, V gene, clone size, D gene, CDR3 protein, CDR3 DNA. A D gene is named only where the DNA matches it firmly. Size is stated for part of the rows, as once, few or many counts, or as a class when the clone is expanded.

>TRBJ2-3|TRBV11-2|NA|NA
CASSLVVSSTDTQYF
TGTGCCAGCAGCTTAGTGGTCAGTAGCACAGATACGCAGTATTTT
>TRBJ2-5|TRBV20-1|few|NA
CSASGTLPAETQYF
TGCAGTGCTTCAGGGACACTACCTGCAGAGACCCAGTACTTC
>TRBJ1-2|TRBV20-1|NA|NA
CSVSDATGGYTF
TGCAGTGTTTCGGACGCTACCGGTGGCTACACCTTC
>TRBJ1-1|TRBV29-1|NA|TRBD1
CSVVDRGMNTEAFF
TGCAGCGTTGTTGACAGGGGGATGAACACTGAAGCTTTCTTT
>TRBJ2-4|TRBV15|many|NA
CATSRGSPMDIQYF
TGTGCCACCAGCAGAGGATCTCCCATGGACATTCAGTACTTC
>TRBJ1-5|TRBV20-1|many|NA
CSAKGRSLGPQHF
TGCAGTGCTAAGGGCAGGTCTTTGGGGCCCCAGCATTTT
>TRBJ1-5|TRBV2|few|TRBD1
CASSYGQGGNQPQHF
TGTGCCAGCAGTTATGGACAGGGGGGCAATCAGCCCCAGCATTTT
>TRBJ1-6|TRBV27|NA|NA
CASSLLQGSYNSPLHF
TGTGCCAGCAGTTTATTGCAGGGGTCCTATAATTCACCCCTCCACTTT
>TRBJ2-3|TRBV20-1|few|TRBD2
CSAASGPSTDTQYF
TGCAGTGCTGCTAGCGGGCCTAGCACAGATACGCAGTATTTT
>TRBJ2-5|TRBV7-2|few|NA
CASSFIADQETQYF
TGTGCCAGCAGCTTTATAGCGGACCAAGAGACCCAGTACTTC
>TRBJ2-7|TRBV27|NA|TRBD1
CASSLDRVTTYEQYF
TGTGCCAGCAGTTTGGACAGGGTTACAACCTACGAGCAGTACTTC
>TRBJ1-6|TRBV14|NA|NA
CATAESLSSPLHF
TGTGCCACCGCGGAGAGTCTTTCTTCACCCCTCCACTTT
>TRBJ2-3|TRBV29-1|NA|NA
CSVEDPPGVPASTDTQYF
TGCAGCGTTGAAGATCCCCCAGGTGTACCAGCTAGCACAGATACGCAGTATTTT
>TRBJ1-1|TRBV6-1|once|NA
CASSPEGGRGAFF
TGTGCCAGCAGCCCCGAAGGGGGGCGAGGAGCTTTCTTT
>TRBJ2-7|TRBV6-5|NA|TRBD1
CASSYSDRGNEQYF
TGTGCCAGCAGTTACTCCGACAGGGGGAACGAGCAGTACTTC
>TRBJ2-7|TRBV5-1|NA|TRBD2
CASSEGLAVYEQYF
TGCGCCAGCAGCGAGGGACTAGCAGTATACGAGCAGTACTTC
>TRBJ2-1|TRBV11-2|few|NA
CASSFGRAPYNEQFF
TGTGCCAGCAGCTTCGGCAGGGCACCCTACAATGAGCAGTTCTTC
>TRBJ1-1|TRBV4-1|few|NA
CASRAWGSMNTEAFF
TGCGCCAGCAGGGCATGGGGCAGCATGAACACTGAAGCTTTCTTT
>TRBJ1-5|TRBV6-2/TRBV6-3|few|TRBD1
CASRGTGTQDQPQHF
TGTGCCAGCAGGGGGACAGGTACTCAGGATCAGCCCCAGCATTTT
>TRBJ2-3|TRBV20-1|few|TRBD1
CSARQGITDTQYF
TGCAGTGCGCGACAGGGGATAACAGATACGCAGTATTTT
>TRBJ1-2|TRBV20-1|NA|NA
CSAPPQPGYGYTF
TGCAGTGCCCCCCCACAGCCCGGATATGGCTACACCTTC
>TRBJ1-6|TRBV11-2|many|NA
CASSFLGGQSPLHF
TGTGCCAGCAGCTTTCTTGGGGGCCAATCACCCCTCCACTTT
>TRBJ2-5|TRBV11-2|few|TRBD2
CASSFQGLAGQETQYF
TGTGCCAGCAGCTTTCAGGGACTAGCGGGACAAGAGACCCAGTACTTC
>TRBJ1-1|TRBV7-9|few|NA
CASSSAGSRTEAFF
TGTGCCAGCAGCTCGGCAGGTTCGAGGACTGAAGCTTTCTTT
>TRBJ2-1|TRBV7-2|NA|NA
CASSLWTPNEQFF
TGTGCCAGCAGCTTATGGACTCCAAATGAGCAGTTCTTC
>TRBJ2-1|TRBV6-1|many|NA
CASSRGGRALDEQFF
TGTGCCAGCAGTAGGGGGGGACGGGCTCTCGATGAGCAGTTCTTC
>TRBJ2-1|TRBV9|NA|TRBD2
CASSVTSGKTNEQFF
TGTGCCAGCAGCGTGACTAGCGGGAAAACAAATGAGCAGTTCTTC
>TRBJ1-4|TRBV5-1|NA|NA
CASSSRSANEKLFF
TGCGCCAGCAGCTCCCGGTCGGCTAATGAAAAACTGTTTTTT
>TRBJ1-1|TRBV10-3|NA|NA
CAITNGMNTEAFF
TGTGCCATAACCAACGGGATGAACACTGAAGCTTTCTTT
>TRBJ2-1|TRBV4-2|NA|TRBD1
CASSQDPGFRRQGYEQFF
TGTGCCAGCAGCCAAGACCCCGGCTTCAGGAGACAGGGCTATGAGCAGTTCTTC
>TRBJ2-3|TRBV6-1|NA|TRBD2
CASSVAGPTDTQYF
TGTGCCAGCAGTGTAGCGGGACCCACAGATACGCAGTATTTT
>TRBJ1-1|TRBV20-1|many|TRBD1
CSASETGGASMAFF
TGCAGTGCTTCTGAGACAGGGGGGGCTTCGATGGCTTTCTTT
>TRBJ2-3|TRBV2|NA|TRBD2
CASTLRTSGRDTQYF
TGTGCCAGCACCCTCCGGACTAGCGGGAGAGATACGCAGTATTTT
>TRBJ1-1|TRBV5-1|NA|NA
CASSLEGTVYAEAFF
TGCGCCAGCAGCTTGGAAGGAACAGTTTATGCTGAAGCTTTCTTT
>TRBJ1-1|TRBV4-2|few|NA
CASSQTRRTEAFF
TGTGCCAGCAGCCAAACAAGACGGACTGAAGCTTTCTTT
>TRBJ2-3|TRBV28|few|NA
CASSGLSVADTQYF
TGTGCCAGCAGCGGACTAAGTGTCGCAGATACGCAGTATTTT
>TRBJ2-1|TRBV20-1|few|TRBD2
CSASDGLDDSSYNEQFF
TGCAGTGCTAGCGACGGACTAGACGATTCCTCCTACAATGAGCAGTTCTTC